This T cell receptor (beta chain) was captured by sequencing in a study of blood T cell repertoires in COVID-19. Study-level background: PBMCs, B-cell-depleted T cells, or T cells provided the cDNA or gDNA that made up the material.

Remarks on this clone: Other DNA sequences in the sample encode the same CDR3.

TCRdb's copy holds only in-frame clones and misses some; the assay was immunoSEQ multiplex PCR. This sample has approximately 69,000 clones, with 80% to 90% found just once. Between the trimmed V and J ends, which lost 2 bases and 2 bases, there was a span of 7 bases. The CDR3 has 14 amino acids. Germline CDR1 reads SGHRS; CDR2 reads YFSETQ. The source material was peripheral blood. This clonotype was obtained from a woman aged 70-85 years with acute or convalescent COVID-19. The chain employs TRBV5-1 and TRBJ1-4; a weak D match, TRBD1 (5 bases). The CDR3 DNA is TGCGCCAGCAGCTTAGACAGCACTAATGAAAAACTGTTTTTT. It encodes CASSLDSTNEKLFF.